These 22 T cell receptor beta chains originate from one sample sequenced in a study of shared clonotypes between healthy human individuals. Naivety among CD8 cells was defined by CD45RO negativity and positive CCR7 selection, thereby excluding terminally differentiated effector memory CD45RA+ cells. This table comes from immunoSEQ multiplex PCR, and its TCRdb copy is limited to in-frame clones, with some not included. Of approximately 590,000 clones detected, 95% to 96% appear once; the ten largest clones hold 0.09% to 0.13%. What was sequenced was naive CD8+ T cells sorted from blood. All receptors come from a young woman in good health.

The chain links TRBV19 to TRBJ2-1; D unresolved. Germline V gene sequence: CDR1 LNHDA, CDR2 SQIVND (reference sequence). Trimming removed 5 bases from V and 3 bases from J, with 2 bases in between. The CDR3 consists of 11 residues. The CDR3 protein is CASSRYNEQFF. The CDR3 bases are TGTGCCAGTAGTCGCTACAATGAGCAGTTCTTC. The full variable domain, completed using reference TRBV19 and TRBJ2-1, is DGGITQSPKYLFRKEGQNVTLSCEQNLNHDAMYWYRQDPGQGLRLIYYSQIVNDFQKGDIAEGYSVSREKKESFPLTVTSAQKNPTAFYLCASSRYNEQFFGPGTRLTVL.

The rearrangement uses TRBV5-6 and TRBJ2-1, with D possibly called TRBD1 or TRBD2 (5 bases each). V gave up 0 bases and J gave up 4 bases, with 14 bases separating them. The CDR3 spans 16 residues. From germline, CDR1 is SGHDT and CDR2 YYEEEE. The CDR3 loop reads CASSLVFGDLYNEQFF. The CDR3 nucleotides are TGTGCCAGCAGCTTGGTGTTCGGGGACCTTTACAATGAGCAGTTCTTC. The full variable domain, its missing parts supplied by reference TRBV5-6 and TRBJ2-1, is DAGVTQSPTHLIKTRGQQVTLRCSPKSGHDTVSWYQQALGQGPQFIFQYYEEEERQRGNFPDRFSGHQFPNYSSELNVNALLLGDSALYLCASSLVFGDLYNEQFFGPGTRLTVL.

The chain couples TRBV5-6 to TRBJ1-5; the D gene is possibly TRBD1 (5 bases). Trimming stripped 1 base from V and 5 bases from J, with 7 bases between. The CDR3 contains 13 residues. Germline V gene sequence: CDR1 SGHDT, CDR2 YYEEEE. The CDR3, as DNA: TGTGCCAGCAGCTTGCGGGGGGATCAGCCCCAGCATTTT. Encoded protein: CASSLRGDQPQHF.

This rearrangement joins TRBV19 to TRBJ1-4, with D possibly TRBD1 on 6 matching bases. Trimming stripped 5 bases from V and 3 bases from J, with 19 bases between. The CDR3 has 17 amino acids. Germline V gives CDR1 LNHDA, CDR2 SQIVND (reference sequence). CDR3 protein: CASSAPLPGAANEKLFF. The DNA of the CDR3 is TGTGCCAGTAGTGCACCTCTCCCGGGGGCAGCTAATGAAAAACTGTTTTTT.

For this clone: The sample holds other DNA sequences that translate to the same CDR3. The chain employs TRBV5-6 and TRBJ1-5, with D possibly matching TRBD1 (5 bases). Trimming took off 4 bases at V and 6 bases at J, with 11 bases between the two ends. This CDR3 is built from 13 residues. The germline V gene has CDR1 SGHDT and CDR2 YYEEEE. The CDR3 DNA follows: TGTGCCAGCAGCCTGGGGGGGGTTCAGCCCCAGCATTTT. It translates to CASSLGGVQPQHF.

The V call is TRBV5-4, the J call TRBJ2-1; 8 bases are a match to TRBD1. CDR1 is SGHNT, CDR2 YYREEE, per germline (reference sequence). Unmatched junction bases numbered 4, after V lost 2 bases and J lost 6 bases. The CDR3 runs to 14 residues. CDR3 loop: CASSFQGAPNEQFF. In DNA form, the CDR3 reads TGTGCCAGCAGCTTCCAGGGGGCTCCCAATGAGCAGTTCTTC.

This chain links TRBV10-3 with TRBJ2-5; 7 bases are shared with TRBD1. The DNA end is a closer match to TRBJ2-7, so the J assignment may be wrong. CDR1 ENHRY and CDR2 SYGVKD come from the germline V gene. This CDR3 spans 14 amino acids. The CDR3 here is CAISEGTETYEQYF. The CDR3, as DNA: TGTGCCATCAGTGAGGGGACAGAAACCTACGAGCAGTACTTC.

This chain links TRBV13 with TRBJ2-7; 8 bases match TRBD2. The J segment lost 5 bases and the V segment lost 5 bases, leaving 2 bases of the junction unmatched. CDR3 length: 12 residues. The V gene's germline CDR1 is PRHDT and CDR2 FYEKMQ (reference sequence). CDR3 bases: TGTGCCAGCAGCGATAGCGGGAACGAGCAGTACTTC. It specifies CASSDSGNEQYF.

DNA of the CDR3: TGTGCTAGTGGTTTGGTGGGACAGGGGCCCACTGAAGCTTTCTTT. This encodes CASGLVGQGPTEAFF. The J gene is TRBJ1-1, the V gene TRBV12-5, with 10 bases aligning to TRBD1. Unmatched junction bases numbered 2, after V lost 0 bases and J lost 4 bases. The CDR3 has 15 residues. The V gene's germline CDR1 is LGHNT and CDR2 FRNRAP.

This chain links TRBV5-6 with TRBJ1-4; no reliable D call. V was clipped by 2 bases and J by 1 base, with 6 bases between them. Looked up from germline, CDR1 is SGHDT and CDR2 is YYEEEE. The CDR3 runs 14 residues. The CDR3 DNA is TGTGCCAGCAGCTTCTCCCTAACTAATGAAAAACTGTTTTTT. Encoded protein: CASSFSLTNEKLFF. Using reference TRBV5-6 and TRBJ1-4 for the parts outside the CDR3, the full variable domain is DAGVTQSPTHLIKTRGQQVTLRCSPKSGHDTVSWYQQALGQGPQFIFQYYEEEERQRGNFPDRFSGHQFPNYSSELNVNALLLGDSALYLCASSFSLTNEKLFFGSGTQLSVL.

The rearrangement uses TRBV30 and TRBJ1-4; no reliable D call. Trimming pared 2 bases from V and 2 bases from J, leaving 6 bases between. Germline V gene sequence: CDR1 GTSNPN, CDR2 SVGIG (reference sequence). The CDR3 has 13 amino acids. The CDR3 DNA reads TGTGCCTGGAGTTGGGCCACTAATGAAAAACTGTTTTTT. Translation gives CAWSWATNEKLFF. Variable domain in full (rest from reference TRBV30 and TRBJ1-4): SQTIHQWPATLVQPVGSPLSLECTVEGTSNPNLYWYRQAAGRGLQLLFYSVGIGQISSEVPQNLSASRPQDRQFILSSKKLLLSDSGFYLCAWSWATNEKLFFGSGTQLSVL.

The CDR3 protein is CASSVGQGVQPQHF. CDR3 DNA sequence: TGTGCCAGCAGCGTGGGACAGGGGGTTCAGCCCCAGCATTTT. The rearrangement joins TRBV9 to TRBJ1-5; 11 bases fit TRBD1. The CDR3 runs 14 residues. Trimming cost V 2 bases and J 6 bases; bases outside gene matches: 1. CDR1 and CDR2 (germline): SGDLS, YYNGEE.

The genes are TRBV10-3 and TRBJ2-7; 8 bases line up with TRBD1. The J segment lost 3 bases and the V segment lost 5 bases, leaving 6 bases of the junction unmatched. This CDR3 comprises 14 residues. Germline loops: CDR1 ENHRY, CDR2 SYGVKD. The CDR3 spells CAISPGTGIYEQYF. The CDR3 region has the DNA TGTGCCATCAGTCCCGGGACAGGTATCTACGAGCAGTACTTC.

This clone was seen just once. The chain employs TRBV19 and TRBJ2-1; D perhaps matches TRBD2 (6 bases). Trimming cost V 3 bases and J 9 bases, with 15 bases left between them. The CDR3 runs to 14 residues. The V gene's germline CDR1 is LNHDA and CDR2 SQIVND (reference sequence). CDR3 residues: CASSMGEDLLEQFF. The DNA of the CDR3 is TGTGCCAGTAGTATGGGGGAGGATCTTCTTGAGCAGTTCTTC.

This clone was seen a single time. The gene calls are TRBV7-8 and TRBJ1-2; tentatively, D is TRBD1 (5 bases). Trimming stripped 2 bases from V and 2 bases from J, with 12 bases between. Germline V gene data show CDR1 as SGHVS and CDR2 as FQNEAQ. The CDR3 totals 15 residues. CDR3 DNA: TGTGCCAGCAGCTTACTGGATGGGGGGAACTATGGCTACACCTTC. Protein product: CASSLLDGGNYGYTF.

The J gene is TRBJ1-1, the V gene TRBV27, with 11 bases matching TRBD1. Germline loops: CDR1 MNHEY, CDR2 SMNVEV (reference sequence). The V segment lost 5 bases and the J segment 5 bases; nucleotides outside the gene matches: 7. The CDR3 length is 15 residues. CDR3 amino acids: CASSNGQGAWTEAFF. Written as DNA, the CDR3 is TGTGCCAGCAGTAACGGACAGGGGGCTTGGACTGAAGCTTTCTTT.

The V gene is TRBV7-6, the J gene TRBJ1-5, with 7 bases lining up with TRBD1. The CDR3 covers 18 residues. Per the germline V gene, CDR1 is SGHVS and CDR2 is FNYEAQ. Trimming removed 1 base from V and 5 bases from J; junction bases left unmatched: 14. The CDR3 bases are TGTGCCAGCAGCTTAGACTTACCCGGGACAGAAGTGCATCAGCCCCAGCATTTT. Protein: CASSLDLPGTEVHQPQHF.

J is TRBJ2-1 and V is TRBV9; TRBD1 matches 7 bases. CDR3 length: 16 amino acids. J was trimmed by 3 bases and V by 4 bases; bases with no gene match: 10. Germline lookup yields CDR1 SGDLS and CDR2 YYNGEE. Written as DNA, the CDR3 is TGTGCCAGCAGCTCATACCGCCGGGACAGCTACAATGAGCAGTTCTTC. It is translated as CASSSYRRDSYNEQFF. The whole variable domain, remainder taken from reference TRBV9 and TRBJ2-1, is DSGVTQTPKHLITATGQRVTLRCSPRSGDLSVYWYQQSLDQGLQFLIQYYNGEERAKGNILERFSAQQFPDLHSELNLSSLELGDSALYFCASSSYRRDSYNEQFFGPGTRLTVL.

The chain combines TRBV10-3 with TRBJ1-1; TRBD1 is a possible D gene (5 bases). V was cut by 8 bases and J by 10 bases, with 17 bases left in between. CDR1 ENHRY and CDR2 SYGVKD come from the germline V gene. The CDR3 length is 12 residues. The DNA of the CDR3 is TGTGCCATCGCAGGGCTAAAGGGAGGAGCTTTCTTT. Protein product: CAIAGLKGGAFF.

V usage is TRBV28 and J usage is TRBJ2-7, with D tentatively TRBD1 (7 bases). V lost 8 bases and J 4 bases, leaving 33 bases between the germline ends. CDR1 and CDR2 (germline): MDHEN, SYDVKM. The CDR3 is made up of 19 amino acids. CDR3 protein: CASESVKALNRQGLYEQYF. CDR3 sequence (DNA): TGTGCCAGCGAGTCTGTCAAGGCCCTGAATAGACAGGGACTGTACGAGCAGTACTTC. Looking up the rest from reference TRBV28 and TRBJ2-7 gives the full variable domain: DVKVTQSSRYLVKRTGEKVFLECVQDMDHENMFWYRQDPGLGLRLIYFSYDVKMKEKGDIPEGYSVSREKKERFSLILESASTNQTSMYLCASESVKALNRQGLYEQYFGPGTRLTVT.

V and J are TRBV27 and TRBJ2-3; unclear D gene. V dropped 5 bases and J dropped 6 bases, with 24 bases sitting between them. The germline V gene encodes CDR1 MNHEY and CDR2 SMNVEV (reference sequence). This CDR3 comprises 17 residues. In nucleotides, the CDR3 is TGTGCCAGCAGTCCCCAATCGACGGCAACGAACCCCGATACGCAGTATTTT. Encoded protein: CASSPQSTATNPDTQYF.

CDR3 amino acids: CASSPNSGRTDTQYF. The CDR3, as DNA: TGTGCCAGCAGCCCGAATAGCGGGAGAACAGATACGCAGTATTTT. V is TRBV28 and J is TRBJ2-3; TRBD2 agrees at 9 bases. The V segment lost 6 bases and the J segment 3 bases; nucleotides outside the gene matches: 7. CDR3 length: 15 amino acids. The germline CDR1 and CDR2 sequences are MDHEN and SYDVKM.